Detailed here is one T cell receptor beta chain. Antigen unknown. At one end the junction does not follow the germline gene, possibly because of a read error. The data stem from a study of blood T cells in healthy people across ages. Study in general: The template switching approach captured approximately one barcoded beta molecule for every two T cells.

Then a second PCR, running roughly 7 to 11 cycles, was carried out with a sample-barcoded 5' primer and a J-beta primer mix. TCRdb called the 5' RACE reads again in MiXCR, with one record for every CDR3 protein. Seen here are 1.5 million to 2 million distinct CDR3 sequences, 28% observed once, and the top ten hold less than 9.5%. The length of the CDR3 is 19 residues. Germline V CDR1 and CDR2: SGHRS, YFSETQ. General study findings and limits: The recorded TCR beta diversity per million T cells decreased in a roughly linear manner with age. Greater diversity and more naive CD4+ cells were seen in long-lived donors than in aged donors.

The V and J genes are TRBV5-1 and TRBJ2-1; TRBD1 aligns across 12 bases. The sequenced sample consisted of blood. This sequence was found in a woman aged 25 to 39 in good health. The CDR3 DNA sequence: TGCGCCAGCAGCCCCCGGGGGGACAGGGGGCTCAGAGGTTTCAATGGGCAGTTCTTC. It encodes CASSPRGDRGLRGFNGQFF.